The next 15 T cell receptor beta chains were all read from a single sample in a study of cytomegalovirus exposure and HLA in healthy donors. Use of 60 Vbeta and 13 Jbeta primers characterized the PCR. Data came from immunoSEQ multiplex PCR; TCRdb stores just in-frame clones and leaves some out. In the table there are approximately 88,000 clones, 75% to 85% of which are singletons. Specimen: PBMCs. Receptor source: a man between 18 and 29 years old in good health and CMV-seronegative.

DNA of the CDR3: TGCGCCAGCACCGCGCGACCGACCGGACAGGGGGACCTCCACTTT. Encoded protein: CASTARPTGQGDLHF. V is TRBV5-1 and J is TRBJ1-6; 10 positions match TRBD1. Germline assignment: CDR1 SGHRS and CDR2 YFSETQ. The CDR3 has 15 residues. V was clipped by 6 bases and J by 15 bases; unmatched bases: 15. Complete variable domain (other parts from reference TRBV5-1 and TRBJ1-6): KAGVTQTPRYLIKTRGQQVTLSCSPISGHRSVSWYQQTPGQGLQFLFEYFSETQRNKGNFPGRFSGRQFSNSRSEMNVSTLELGDSALYLCASTARPTGQGDLHFGNGTRLTVT.

The chain's CDR3 is CASSLNREAFF. The CDR3 DNA sequence: TGTGCCAGCAGCTTAAACAGGGAAGCTTTCTTT. The chain is built from TRBV7-9 and TRBJ1-1, with D maybe TRBD1 (5 bases). Trimming stripped 2 bases from V and 8 bases from J, with 6 bases between. The CDR3 is 11 amino acids. Germline V gives CDR1 SEHNR, CDR2 FQNEAQ (reference sequence).

This clone was counted once. The chain has TRBV19 and TRBJ2-1; maybe TRBD2 (6 bases). The germline V gene has CDR1 LNHDA and CDR2 SQIVND (reference sequence). V was clipped by 5 bases and J by 9 bases, with 14 bases between them. This CDR3 is built from 13 residues. CDR3 coding DNA: TGTGCCAGTAGTGTGAACTGGAGGGCTGAGCAGTTCTTC. This sequence encodes CASSVNWRAEQFF.

On this clone itself: Compared with germline, one end of the junction differs, possibly owing to a read error. The rearrangement uses TRBV5-1 and TRBJ1-1, with TRBD1 identical over 8 bases. Germline assignment: CDR1 SGHRS and CDR2 YFSETQ. The CDR3 is 16 residues long. For the CDR3, the DNA is TGCGCCAGCAGCTCAGGGAATACCGGGACAGGTCCAGGCTTGGTCTTT. Protein product: CASSSGNTGTGPGLVF.

The chain is built from TRBV4-1 and TRBJ2-3, with TRBD2 as a possible D gene (6 bases). The germline V gene has CDR1 MGHRA and CDR2 YSYEKL. The CDR3 has 17 residues. V dropped 0 bases and J dropped 1 base, with 14 bases sitting between them. CDR3 residues: CASSQDMGGTGTDTQYF. CDR3 in DNA: TGCGCCAGCAGCCAAGATATGGGGGGTACTGGCACAGATACGCAGTATTTT.

This rearrangement joins TRBV6-5 to TRBJ1-2, with 8 bases lining up with TRBD1. V lost 4 bases and J lost 4; bases outside the gene matches: 8. Germline assignment: CDR1 MNHEY and CDR2 SVGAGI. The CDR3 extends over 15 amino acids. The CDR3 here is CASSFQQGVRYGYTF. The CDR3 nucleotides read TGTGCCAGCAGTTTTCAACAGGGGGTCCGCTATGGCTACACCTTC.

V is TRBV2 and J is TRBJ2-3; D is unclear. Per the germline V gene, CDR1 is SNHLY and CDR2 is FYNNEI. This CDR3 has 15 residues. The V end was cut by 2 bases, the J end by 0 bases, with 9 bases between. The CDR3 DNA is TGTGCCAGCAGTGAAAATAGAGATAGCACAGATACGCAGTATTTT. Translating it yields CASSENRDSTDTQYF. The whole variable domain, filled in from reference TRBV2 and TRBJ2-3, reads EPEVTQTPSHQVTQMGQEVILRCVPISNHLYFYWYRQILGQKVEFLVSFYNNEISEKSEIFDDQFSVERPDGSNFTLKIRSTKLEDSAMYFCASSENRDSTDTQYFGPGTRLTVL.

The J gene is TRBJ2-7, the V gene TRBV10-2; no clear D gene. Germline CDR1 reads WSHSY; CDR2 reads SAAADI. CDR3 length equals 11 residues. V gave up 4 bases and J gave up 6 bases, with 7 bases separating them. CDR3 loop: CASSVGGEQYF. CDR3 DNA: TGCGCCAGCAGTGTAGGCGGCGAGCAGTACTTC.

As for this clone: This CDR3 is also generated by other DNA sequences in the sample. V and J are TRBV5-4 and TRBJ1-2, with 7 bases identical to TRBD1. The V gene's germline CDR1 is SGHNT and CDR2 YYREEE (reference sequence). The CDR3 runs to 14 residues. V lost 0 bases to trimming and J lost 7 bases; unmatched junction nucleotides: 6. CDR3 in amino acids: CASSLEAGDSGYTF. The CDR3 region has the DNA TGTGCCAGCAGCTTGGAAGCAGGGGACAGTGGCTACACCTTC.

The chain employs TRBV6-5 and TRBJ2-5; D uncertain. The ends were cut back, 2 bases at V and 0 bases at J, with 4 bases in the middle. Looked up from germline, CDR1 is MNHEY and CDR2 is SVGAGI. CDR3 length equals 13 residues. DNA for the CDR3: TGTGCCAGCAGTTACCTTTACCAAGAGACCCAGTACTTC. This translates into CASSYLYQETQYF.

The V and J genes are TRBV7-8 and TRBJ2-7; D is ambiguous. The V end lost 1 base, the J end lost 2 bases, and 9 bases lay between the germline ends. The length of the CDR3 is 14 residues. CDR1 and CDR2 (germline): SGHVS, FQNEAQ. In DNA, the CDR3 is TGTGCCAGCAGCTTAGGACTGCTAGCCTACGAGCAGTACTTC. This codes for CASSLGLLAYEQYF.

The rearrangement uses TRBV5-1 and TRBJ2-1; 7 nucleotides agree with TRBD2. This CDR3 comprises 15 residues. V was clipped by 1 base and J by 6 bases; unmatched bases: 7. CDR1 and CDR2 (germline): SGHRS, YFSETQ. The CDR3: CASSLPSGLTNEQFF. The CDR3 DNA reads as TGCGCCAGCAGCTTGCCTAGCGGTCTAACCAATGAGCAGTTCTTC.

V gene TRBV5-1 combines with J gene TRBJ2-5; the D gene is possibly TRBD2 (6 bases). Germline CDR1 SGHRS, CDR2 YFSETQ. Trimming took 4 bases from V and 5 from J, leaving 21 bases between them. The CDR3 spans 16 residues. The chain's CDR3 is CASSQGGTEGLETQYF. The DNA of the CDR3 is TGCGCCAGCAGCCAGGGCGGGACGGAGGGGTTGGAGACCCAGTACTTC.

V is TRBV6-5 and J is TRBJ2-7; D not certain. This CDR3 has 15 amino acids. Per the germline V gene, CDR1 is MNHEY and CDR2 is SVGAGI. The ends were cut back, 0 bases at V and 2 bases at J, with 11 bases in the middle. CDR3 DNA: TGTGCCAGCAGTTACTCGGCAGGTGGGCCCTACGAGCAGTACTTC. Its translation: CASSYSAGGPYEQYF.

This chain joins TRBV29-1 and TRBJ1-1, with 7 bases matching TRBD1. CDR1 and CDR2 (germline): SQVTM, ANQGSEA. The CDR3 spans 10 residues. Germline trimming cut 6 bases from V and 11 bases from J; bases unmatched to any gene: 6. The CDR3 DNA sequence: TGCAGCGTGTACAGGGGCAAGGCTTTCTTT. Translating it yields CSVYRGKAFF.